The 24 T cell receptor beta chains reported below all come from one sample, sequenced in a study of T cell clonotyping in hematopoietic cell transplantation. Here immunoSEQ multiplex PCR was the method, and the copy in TCRdb shows in-frame clones only, minus some. The data show approximately 4,400 clones, about 74% seen once. The sample in question was PBMCs, obtained 100 days after allogeneic stem cell transplant. These receptors were obtained from a male patient between 55 and 70 years old who had an allogeneic stem cell transplant, so the T cells may come from the graft donor. Some clones in this sample may be carry-over from other donors' samples.

This sequence joins TRBV7-6 and TRBJ2-7; 10 bases fit TRBD1. Germline V gene lookup returns CDR1 SGHVS and CDR2 FNYEAQ. The CDR3 has 15 amino acids. V lost 2 bases, J lost 8 bases, and 9 bases stayed unmatched. The CDR3 loop is CASSLIGGQGRQQYF. DNA of the CDR3: TGTGCCAGCAGCTTAATCGGGGGACAGGGGAGGCAGCAGTACTTC. The complete variable domain, with remaining parts taken from reference TRBV7-6 and TRBJ2-7, reads GAGVSQSPRYKVTKRGQDVALRCDPISGHVSLYWYRQALGQGPEFLTYFNYEAQQDKSGLPNDRFSAERPEGSISTLTIQRTEQRDSAMYRCASSLIGGQGRQQYFGPGTRLTVT.

This clone was recorded a few times. The chain couples TRBV5-1 to TRBJ1-2; possible D gene TRBD1, 5 bases. Germline V gives CDR1 SGHRS, CDR2 YFSETQ. CDR3 length: 13 amino acids. The ends were cut back, 0 bases at V and 4 bases at J, with 7 bases in the middle. CDR3 bases: TGCGCCAGCAGCTTGGCCGACAGCTATGGCTACACCTTC. Its protein product is CASSLADSYGYTF.

The chain carries TRBV5-6 and TRBJ1-6; no firm D call. V lost 0 bases and J 4 bases, leaving 11 bases between the germline ends. This CDR3 has 16 amino acids. Germline assignment: CDR1 SGHDT and CDR2 YYEEEE. CDR3 residues: CASSLEVVGYNSPLHF. In DNA form, the CDR3 reads TGTGCCAGCAGCTTGGAGGTAGTAGGGTATAATTCACCCCTCCACTTT.

The rearrangement uses TRBV14 and TRBJ2-7; D is unclear. The V end lost 1 base, the J end lost 5 bases, and 3 bases lay between the germline ends. The CDR3 runs to 11 residues. CDR1 and CDR2 from the germline V gene are SGHDN and FVKESK. The CDR3 nucleotides read TGTGCCAGCAGCCAAGTTCACGAGCAGTACTTC. Translation gives CASSQVHEQYF.

This clone has more than one count but fewer than ten. V is TRBV9 and J is TRBJ1-1; a weak D match, TRBD1 (6 bases). Germline-derived CDR1 and CDR2 are SGDLS and YYNGEE. CDR3 size: 15 residues. The V and J ends lost 4 bases and 2 bases respectively, with 15 bases between them. CDR3 nucleotides: TGTGCCAGCAGCAAAACTGGACAGACCAACACTGAAGCTTTCTTT. Protein product: CASSKTGQTNTEAFF.

The chain recombines TRBV30 with TRBJ2-2, with TRBD1 matching 8 bases. This CDR3 is built from 14 residues. V was pared by 4 bases and J by 2 bases, with 3 bases of the junction left unmatched. CDR1 is GTSNPN and CDR2 is SVGIG in the germline V gene (reference sequence). CDR3 coding DNA: TGTGCCTGGAAGGGACAGGTTAACACCGGGGAGCTGTTTTTT. It yields the protein CAWKGQVNTGELFF.

The chain carries TRBV7-7 and TRBJ2-7; D unresolved. In germline, CDR1 is SSHAT, CDR2 FNYEAQ (reference sequence). Trimming cost V 5 bases and J 0 bases, with 11 bases left between them. The CDR3 length is 14 residues. CDR3 amino acids: CASSRNWNSYEQYF. Written as DNA, the CDR3 is TGTGCCAGCAGCCGAAACTGGAACTCCTACGAGCAGTACTTC.

This clone was counted between two and nine times. The chain carries TRBV7-6 and TRBJ1-5, with 7 positions matching TRBD1. Germline-derived CDR1 and CDR2 are SGHVS and FNYEAQ. Trimming took 3 bases from V and 6 from J; bases not matched to a gene: 2. The CDR3 length is 13 residues. Written as DNA, the CDR3 is TGTGCCAGCAGCTTGACAGGGACTCAGCCCCAGCATTTT. Translating it yields CASSLTGTQPQHF. Full variable domain (remainder filled in from reference TRBV7-6 and TRBJ1-5): GAGVSQSPRYKVTKRGQDVALRCDPISGHVSLYWYRQALGQGPEFLTYFNYEAQQDKSGLPNDRFSAERPEGSISTLTIQRTEQRDSAMYRCASSLTGTQPQHFGDGTRLSIL.

The V call is TRBV19, the J call TRBJ1-1; D is perhaps TRBD1 (5 bases). V lost 8 bases and J lost 1, with 14 bases in between. This CDR3 region has 14 residues. CDR1 LNHDA and CDR2 SQIVND come from the germline V gene (reference sequence). This CDR3 reads CASAWDRTNTEAFF. CDR3 DNA sequence: TGTGCCAGTGCCTGGGACCGAACGAACACTGAAGCTTTCTTT.

This clone was recorded only once. The genes are TRBV19 and TRBJ1-2, with D unresolved. The CDR3 is 14 residues long. Germline lookup yields CDR1 LNHDA and CDR2 SQIVND (reference sequence). Trimming took off 3 bases at V and 0 bases at J, with 8 bases between the two ends. The CDR3 region is CASSIGRANYGYTF. The CDR3 DNA sequence: TGTGCCAGTAGTATCGGTAGGGCTAACTATGGCTACACCTTC.

CDR3 sequence (DNA): TGTGCCAGCAGCTGGACAGGGGTTGAGGAGCAGTACTTC. Translated, it gives CASSWTGVEEQYF. This sequence joins TRBV5-6 and TRBJ2-7, with 9 bases that match TRBD1. The CDR3 contains 13 residues. The trim removed 3 bases at V and 7 bases at J, leaving 5 bases unmatched. In germline, CDR1 is SGHDT, CDR2 YYEEEE.

V is TRBV6-1 and J is TRBJ2-7; 9 nucleotides align to TRBD1. Trimming took 10 bases from V and 1 from J; bases not matched to a gene: 8. From germline, CDR1 is MNHNS and CDR2 SASEGT. The CDR3 loop spans 14 amino acids. CDR3 in DNA: TGTGCCACGGGGGGACAGGGAGTGTCCTACGAGCAGTACTTC. It translates to CATGGQGVSYEQYF.

This clone was observed a handful of times. The chain employs TRBV2 and TRBJ1-5; D is ambiguous. The V end lost 3 bases, the J end lost 6 bases, and 18 bases lay between the germline ends. CDR3 size: 16 residues. Germline loops: CDR1 SNHLY, CDR2 FYNNEI. The CDR3 nucleotides read TGTGCCAGCAGTGAGCAGCCGCCGTCGGTTGGTCAGCCCCAGCATTTT. It yields the protein CASSEQPPSVGQPQHF. The full variable domain, completed using reference TRBV2 and TRBJ1-5, is EPEVTQTPSHQVTQMGQEVILRCVPISNHLYFYWYRQILGQKVEFLVSFYNNEISEKSEIFDDQFSVERPDGSNFTLKIRSTKLEDSAMYFCASSEQPPSVGQPQHFGDGTRLSIL.

V usage is TRBV4-1 and J usage is TRBJ1-4; TRBD1 matches at 10 bases. CDR1 MGHRA and CDR2 YSYEKL come from the germline V gene. V was clipped by 4 bases and J by 7 bases; unmatched bases: 9. The CDR3 totals 16 residues. The CDR3 sequence is CASSRPGGQGSEKLFF. DNA for the CDR3: TGCGCCAGCAGCCGCCCGGGGGGACAGGGGAGTGAAAAACTGTTTTTT.

The genes are TRBV5-1 and TRBJ1-2, with 9 bases identical to TRBD1. Looked up from germline, CDR1 is SGHRS and CDR2 is YFSETQ. The CDR3 has 15 residues. V trimming: 0 bases; J trimming: 5 bases; junction bases outside the gene matches: 5. Written as DNA, the CDR3 is TGCGCCAGCAGCTTGGGGGGACAGGGAAAGTATGGCTACACCTTC. This sequence encodes CASSLGGQGKYGYTF.

The chain uses TRBV5-4 and TRBJ2-3; the match to TRBD2 covers 10 bases. CDR1 is SGHNT, CDR2 YYREEE, per germline (reference sequence). This CDR3 is built from 16 residues. J lost 2 bases, V lost 1 base, and 4 bases had no gene match. The CDR3 DNA reads as TGTGCCAGCAGCTTGTGGAGCGGGGGGGCCACAGATACGCAGTATTTT. Translating gives CASSLWSGGATDTQYF. The complete variable domain, with remaining parts taken from reference TRBV5-4 and TRBJ2-3, reads ETGVTQSPTHLIKTRGQQVTLRCSSQSGHNTVSWYQQALGQGPQFIFQYYREEENGRGNFPPRFSGLQFPNYSSELNVNALELDDSALYLCASSLWSGGATDTQYFGPGTRLTVL.

The rearrangement joins TRBV14 to TRBJ1-2, with 7 bases identical to TRBD1. Germline CDR1 SGHDN, CDR2 FVKESK. This CDR3 region has 16 residues. V was clipped by 5 bases and J by 3 bases; unmatched bases: 12. CDR3 protein: CASSSIRAGGYYGYTF. CDR3 nucleotides: TGTGCCAGCAGCTCAATAAGGGCAGGGGGTTACTATGGCTACACCTTC.

The count of this clone is one. This sequence joins TRBV30 and TRBJ2-7; possibly TRBD1 or TRBD2 for D (6 bases each). The CDR3 totals 13 residues. V lost 1 base, J lost 6 bases, and 13 bases lay in between. Germline V gene sequence: CDR1 GTSNPN, CDR2 SVGIG (reference sequence). The DNA of the CDR3 is TGTGCCTGGAGTGAGGGGGGCGAGGGCGAGCAGTACTTC. Protein sequence: CAWSEGGEGEQYF.

The chain links TRBV4-3 to TRBJ2-7; TRBD2 matches at 7 bases. The junction had 8 bases not matched to a gene; V was cut back by 1 base and J by 5 bases. The germline gives CDR1 LGHNA, CDR2 YSLEER. The length of the CDR3 is 15 residues. CDR3 protein: CASSQGTVGGNEQYF. CDR3 coding DNA: TGCGCCAGCAGCCAAGGCACTGTCGGGGGGAACGAGCAGTACTTC.

This clone is a singleton in its sample. The gene calls are TRBV5-8 and TRBJ1-5; 11 nucleotides agree with TRBD1. The V gene's germline CDR1 is SGHTS and CDR2 YDEGEE. J gave up 7 bases and V 2 bases, and 5 bases lay outside the gene matches. This CDR3 comprises 15 residues. The CDR3 region is CASSLRTGGRQPQHF. The CDR3 DNA sequence: TGTGCCAGCAGCTTAAGGACAGGGGGCAGACAGCCCCAGCATTTT.

This clone was seen a handful of times. The chain employs TRBV19 and TRBJ1-1; D ambiguous. This CDR3 is 13 amino acids long. CDR1 and CDR2 from the germline V gene are LNHDA and SQIVND (reference sequence). The germline V and J ends were trimmed by 2 bases and 1 base, with 5 bases remaining between them. The DNA for the CDR3 is TGTGCCAGTAGTATAAGCGGGAACACTGAAGCTTTCTTT. Protein product: CASSISGNTEAFF. Based on the CDR3 plus reference TRBV19 and TRBJ1-1, the full variable domain is DGGITQSPKYLFRKEGQNVTLSCEQNLNHDAMYWYRQDPGQGLRLIYYSQIVNDFQKGDIAEGYSVSREKKESFPLTVTSAQKNPTAFYLCASSISGNTEAFFGQGTRLTVV.

This chain uses TRBV7-2 with TRBJ2-7; tentatively, D is TRBD1 or TRBD2 (5 bases each). The CDR3 is made up of 15 amino acids. The germline V gene encodes CDR1 SGHTA and CDR2 FQGNSA. The V and J ends lost 1 base and 1 base respectively, with 11 bases between them. The CDR3 nucleotides read TGTGCCAGCAGCTTAGTGGGGACCGAATCCTACGAGCAGTACTTC. Protein: CASSLVGTESYEQYF.

J is TRBJ2-5 and V is TRBV7-5. TRBV7-5 corresponds to a pseudogene. The CDR3 sequence is 13 residues long. The CDR3 DNA sequence: TGTGCCAGCAGCTTAGAAATTGGGGAGACCCAGTACTTC. It encodes CASSLEIGETQYF.

This chain connects TRBV10-3 to TRBJ2-7; D is undetermined. Germline V gives CDR1 ENHRY, CDR2 SYGVKD. V was clipped by 8 bases and J by 0 bases, with 11 bases between them. There are 13 residues in the CDR3. CDR3 nucleotide sequence: TGTGCCATCCGACCCGGCACCTCCTACGAGCAGTACTTC. Its translation: CAIRPGTSYEQYF.